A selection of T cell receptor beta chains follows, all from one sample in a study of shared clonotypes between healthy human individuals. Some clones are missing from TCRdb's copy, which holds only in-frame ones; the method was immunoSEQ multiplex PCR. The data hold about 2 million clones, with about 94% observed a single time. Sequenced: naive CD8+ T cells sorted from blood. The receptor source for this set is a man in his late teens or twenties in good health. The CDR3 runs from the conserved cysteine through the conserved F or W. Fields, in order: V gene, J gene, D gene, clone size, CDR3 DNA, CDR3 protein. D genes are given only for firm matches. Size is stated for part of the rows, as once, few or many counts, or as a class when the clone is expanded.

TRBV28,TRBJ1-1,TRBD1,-,TGTGCCAGCAGTTTACGGACAGGGGGTGAAGCTTTCTTT,CASSLRTGGEAFF
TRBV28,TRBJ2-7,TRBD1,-,TGTGCCAGCAGTCCAGGGGGTGAGCAGTACTTC,CASSPGGEQYF
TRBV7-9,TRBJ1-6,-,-,TGTGCCAGCACCCAAGAAGGTCGCTATAATTCACCCCTCCACTTT,CASTQEGRYNSPLHF
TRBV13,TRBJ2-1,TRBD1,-,TGTGCCAGCAGCTTCCCGGACAGGGTAGGCGATGAGCAGTTCTTC,CASSFPDRVGDEQFF
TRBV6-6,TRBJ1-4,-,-,TGTGCCAGCAGTTATCGGGGCTTAGGAGAAAAACTGTTTTTT,CASSYRGLGEKLFF
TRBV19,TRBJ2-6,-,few,TGTGCCAGTAGTACAGGACCGATCTCTGGGGCCAACGTCCTGACTTTC,CASSTGPISGANVLTF
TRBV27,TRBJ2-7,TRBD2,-,TGTGCCAGCAGTTTATTGGTCCCTAGCGGGGGGGCCCACGAGCAGTACTTC,CASSLLVPSGGAHEQYF
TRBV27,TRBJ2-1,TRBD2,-,TGTGCCAGCAGTTTAAGTCTAGCGGGAGGCCTCTTTGATGAGCAGTTCTTC,CASSLSLAGGLFDEQFF
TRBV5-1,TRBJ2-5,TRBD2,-,TGCGCCAGCAGCTTGGCCCCTAGCGGGGATAGGGAGACCCAGTACTTC,CASSLAPSGDRETQYF
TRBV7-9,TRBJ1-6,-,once,TGTGCCAGCGGGACGGAGAATTCACCCCTCCACTTT,CASGTENSPLHF
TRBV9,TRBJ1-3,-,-,TGTGCCAGCAGCGTAGCCGGCAATGTCGGAAACACCATATATTTT,CASSVAGNVGNTIYF
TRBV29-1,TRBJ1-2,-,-,TGCAGCGTTGTAAGAATTACAGGGAACTATGGCTACACCTTC,CSVVRITGNYGYTF
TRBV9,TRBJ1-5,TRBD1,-,TGTGCCAGCAGCGGACCGACAGGGATTAACCAGCCCCAGCATTTT,CASSGPTGINQPQHF
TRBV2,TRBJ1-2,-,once,TGTGCCAGCAGCGAGACCTACAGGTCTCCCGATGGCTACACCTTC,CASSETYRSPDGYTF
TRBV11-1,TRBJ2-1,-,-,TGTGCCAGCAGCTCATCAGACCGGACAAACAATGAGCAGTTCTTC,CASSSSDRTNNEQFF
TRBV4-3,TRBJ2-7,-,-,TGCGCCAGCAGCCAAGTAGCTAGCCCTACCTACGAGCAGTACTTC,CASSQVASPTYEQYF
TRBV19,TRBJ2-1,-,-,TGTGCCAGTAGTATAAAGGTGAGCGGCTCCTACAATGAGCAGTTCTTC,CASSIKVSGSYNEQFF
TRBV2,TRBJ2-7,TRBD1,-,TGTGCCAGCACTACCGGACAGGCGACCGTATCCTACGAGCAGTACTTC,CASTTGQATVSYEQYF
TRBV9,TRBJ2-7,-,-,TGTGCCAGCAGCGTAGGCGGCGCTCCCTACGAGCAGTACTTC,CASSVGGAPYEQYF
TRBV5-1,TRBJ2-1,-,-,TGCGCCAGCAGCTTGTGGTCCGGGCAGTACAATGAGCAGTTCTTC,CASSLWSGQYNEQFF
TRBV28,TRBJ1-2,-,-,TGTGCCAGCAGGACGGGACAATATGGCTACACCTTC,CASRTGQYGYTF
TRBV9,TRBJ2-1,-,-,TGTGCCAGCAGCGTAGAGGGCAAACTTTACAATGAGCAGTTCTTC,CASSVEGKLYNEQFF
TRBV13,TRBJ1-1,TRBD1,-,TGTGCCAGCAGCGCCTACGACAGGGGGAGTGAAGCTTTCTTT,CASSAYDRGSEAFF
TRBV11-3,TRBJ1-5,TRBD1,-,TGTGCCAGCAGCAATGGTCCAACAGGGGGTCGAAGCAATCAGCCCCAGCATTTT,CASSNGPTGGRSNQPQHF
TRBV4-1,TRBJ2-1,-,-,TGCGCCAGCAGCCAAGGTAATGAGCAGTTCTTC,CASSQGNEQFF
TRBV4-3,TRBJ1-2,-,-,TGCGCCAGCAGCCAAGGGACGGATGGCTACACCTTC,CASSQGTDGYTF
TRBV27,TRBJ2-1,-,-,TGTGCCAGCAGTCTACCTACAGGCAATGAGCAGTTCTTC,CASSLPTGNEQFF
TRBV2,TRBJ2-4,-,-,TGTGCCAGCGTAAGATTGGGAATGGAAAACATTCAGTACTTC,CASVRLGMENIQYF
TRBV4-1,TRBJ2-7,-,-,TGCGCCAGCAGCCAAGACCCCACCGGGAGTGTAGGCGAGCAGTACTTC,CASSQDPTGSVGEQYF
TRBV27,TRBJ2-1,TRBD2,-,TGTGCCAGCAGTTTATCTTCGTGGCTAGCGGGGCCTTACAATGAGCAGTTCTTC,CASSLSSWLAGPYNEQFF
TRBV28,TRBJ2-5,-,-,TGTGCCAGCAGCCTCGCCAGGGTTGATTCCCAAGAGACCCAGTACTTC,CASSLARVDSQETQYF
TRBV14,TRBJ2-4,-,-,TGTGCCAGCAGCCAAGATGGGGCTTCGGGAAACATTCAGTACTTC,CASSQDGASGNIQYF
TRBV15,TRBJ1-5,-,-,TGTGCCACCAGCAGTCTGGGGAATCAGCCCCAGCATTTT,CATSSLGNQPQHF
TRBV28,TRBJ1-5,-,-,TGTGCCAGCAGTTTTTTCAGGGGAGTTACCAATCAGCCCCAGCATTTT,CASSFFRGVTNQPQHF
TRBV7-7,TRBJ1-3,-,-,TGTGCTAGCAGCTTTGAACAGGGCTATGGAAACACCATATATTTT,CASSFEQGYGNTIYF
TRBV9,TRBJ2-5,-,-,TGTGCCAGCAGCGACGGGACTCAAGAGACCCAGTACTTC,CASSDGTQETQYF
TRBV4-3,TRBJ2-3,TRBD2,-,TGCGCCAGCAGCGATTGGACTAGCGGGATGCCAGATACGCAGTATTTT,CASSDWTSGMPDTQYF
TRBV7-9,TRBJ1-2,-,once,TGTGCCATCCCTTCCTCTAGTCAGGGCTATGGCTACACCTTC,CAIPSSSQGYGYTF
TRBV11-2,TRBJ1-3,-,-,TGTGCCAGCAGCTTGGGGCAGGGTTCTGGAAACACCATATATTTT,CASSLGQGSGNTIYF
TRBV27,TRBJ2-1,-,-,TGTGCCAGCAGGGGGACACCCTTTTACAATGAGCAGTTCTTC,CASRGTPFYNEQFF
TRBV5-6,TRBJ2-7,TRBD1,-,TGTGCCAGCAGCGGGCGTGGACAGGCCTCCTACGAGCAGTACTTC,CASSGRGQASYEQYF